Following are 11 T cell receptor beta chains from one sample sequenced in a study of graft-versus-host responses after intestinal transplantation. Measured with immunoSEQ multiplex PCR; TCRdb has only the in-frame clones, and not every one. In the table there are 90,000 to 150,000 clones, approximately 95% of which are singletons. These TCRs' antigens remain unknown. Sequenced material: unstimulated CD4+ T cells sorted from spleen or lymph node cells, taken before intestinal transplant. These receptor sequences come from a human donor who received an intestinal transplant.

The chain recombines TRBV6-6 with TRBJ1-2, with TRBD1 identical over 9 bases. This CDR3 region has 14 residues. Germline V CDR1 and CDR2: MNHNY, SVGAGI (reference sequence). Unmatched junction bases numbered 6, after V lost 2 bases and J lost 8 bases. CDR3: CASSYGDRVGGYTF. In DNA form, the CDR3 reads TGTGCCAGCAGTTACGGGGACAGGGTGGGAGGCTACACCTTC.

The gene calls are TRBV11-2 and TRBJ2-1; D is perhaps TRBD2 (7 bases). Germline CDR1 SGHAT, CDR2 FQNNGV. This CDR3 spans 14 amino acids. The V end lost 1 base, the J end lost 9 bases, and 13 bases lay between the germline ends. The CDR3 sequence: CASSLAGRGREQFF. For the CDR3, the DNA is TGTGCCAGCAGCTTAGCGGGGCGGGGGCGTGAGCAGTTCTTC.

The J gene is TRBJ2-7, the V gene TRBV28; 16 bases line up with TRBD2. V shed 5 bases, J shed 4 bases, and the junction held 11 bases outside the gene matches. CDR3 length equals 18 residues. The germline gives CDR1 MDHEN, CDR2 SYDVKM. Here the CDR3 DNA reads TGTGCCAGCAGTCCCCGGGGACTAGCGGGAGGGCCGGGGTACGAGCAGTACTTC. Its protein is CASSPRGLAGGPGYEQYF.

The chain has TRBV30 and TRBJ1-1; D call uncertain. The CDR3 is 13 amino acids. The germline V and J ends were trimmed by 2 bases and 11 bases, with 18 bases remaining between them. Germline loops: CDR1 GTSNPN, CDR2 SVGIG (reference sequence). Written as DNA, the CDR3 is TGTGCCTGGAGTCAAGGGCCCCAAGGTGGGGCTTTCTTT. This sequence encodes CAWSQGPQGGAFF.

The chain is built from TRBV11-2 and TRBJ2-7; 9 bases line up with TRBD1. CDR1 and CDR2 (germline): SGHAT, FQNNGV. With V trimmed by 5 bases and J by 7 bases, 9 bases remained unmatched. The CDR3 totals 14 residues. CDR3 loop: CASSTGTGQLEQYF. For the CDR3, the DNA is TGTGCCAGCAGCACCGGGACAGGGCAGTTAGAGCAGTACTTC.

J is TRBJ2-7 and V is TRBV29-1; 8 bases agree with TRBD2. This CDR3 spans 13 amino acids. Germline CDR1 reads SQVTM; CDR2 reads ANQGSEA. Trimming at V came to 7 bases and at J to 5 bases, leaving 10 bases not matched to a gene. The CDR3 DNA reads TGCAGCGGGAGCGGGAGTAGGGCCCACGAGCAGTACTTC. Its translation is CSGSGSRAHEQYF.

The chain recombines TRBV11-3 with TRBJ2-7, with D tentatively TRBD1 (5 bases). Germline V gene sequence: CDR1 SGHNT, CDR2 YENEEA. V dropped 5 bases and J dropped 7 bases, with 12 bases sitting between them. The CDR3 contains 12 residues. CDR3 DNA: TGTGCCAGCAGCGAGAATAAGGGGGAGCAGTACTTC. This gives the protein CASSENKGEQYF.

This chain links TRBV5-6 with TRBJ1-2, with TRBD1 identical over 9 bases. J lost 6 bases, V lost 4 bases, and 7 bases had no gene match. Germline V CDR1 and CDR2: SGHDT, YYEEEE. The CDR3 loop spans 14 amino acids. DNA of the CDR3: TGTGCCAGCAGCCTTTACAACAGGGGGCATGGCTACACCTTC. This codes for CASSLYNRGHGYTF.

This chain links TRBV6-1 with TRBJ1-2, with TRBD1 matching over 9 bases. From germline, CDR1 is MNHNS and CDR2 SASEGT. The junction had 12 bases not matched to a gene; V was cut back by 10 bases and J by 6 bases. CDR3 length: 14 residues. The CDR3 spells CATHRTGGRNGYTF. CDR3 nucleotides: TGTGCCACACATAGAACAGGGGGCCGGAATGGCTACACCTTC.

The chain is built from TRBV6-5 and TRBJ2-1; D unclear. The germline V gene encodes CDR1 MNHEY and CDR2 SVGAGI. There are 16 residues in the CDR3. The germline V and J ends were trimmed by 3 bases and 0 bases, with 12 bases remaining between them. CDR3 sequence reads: CASSYYAVSSYNEQFF. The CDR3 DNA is TGTGCCAGCAGTTATTACGCGGTGAGCTCCTACAATGAGCAGTTCTTC.

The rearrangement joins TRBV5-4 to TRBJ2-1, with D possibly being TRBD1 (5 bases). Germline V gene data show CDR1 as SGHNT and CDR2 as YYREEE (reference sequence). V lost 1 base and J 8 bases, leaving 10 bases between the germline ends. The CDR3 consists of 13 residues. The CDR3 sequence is CASSLPRVDEQFF. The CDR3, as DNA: TGTGCCAGCAGCTTGCCCAGGGTCGATGAGCAGTTCTTC.